The next 32 T cell receptor beta chains were all read from a single sample in a study of vaccination effects on CD4 cells after COVID-19. With the ViraFEST assay, the study expanded antigen-specific CD4+ T cells using viral peptide pools, then sequenced them. Cells that had been cultured for less than eleven days were the source of isolated CD4+ T cells. Nucleocapsid antibodies stayed negative before and after vaccination, showing no earlier SARS-CoV-2 infection. These receptors have no known antigen. The data were produced by immunoSEQ multiplex PCR, yet TCRdb's version contains in-frame clones alone and is incomplete. The sample includes under 70,000 clones, 70% to 85% seen only once; the top ten take 3% to 4%. The material was CD4+ T cells from PBMCs cultured with HCoV-OC43 spike peptides, obtained before COVID-19 vaccination. As to subset: HCoV-OC43 spike overlapping peptide pool stimulation. These receptor sequences come from a human donor who received a COVID-19 vaccine.

The chain employs TRBV7-2 and TRBJ2-7; D not certain. Germline V CDR1 and CDR2: SGHTA, FQGNSA. This CDR3 is built from 14 residues. With 5 bases removed from V and 1 base from J, the gap between germline ends came to 12 bases. The CDR3 spells CASSPSALSYEQYV. The CDR3 nucleotides read TGTGCCAGCAGCCCCTCCGCCTTATCCTACGAGCAGTACGTC.

This clone was observed a single time. The chain joins TRBV29-1 to TRBJ2-5; D not certain. The CDR3 consists of 15 residues. Between the trimmed V and J ends, which lost 7 bases and 4 bases, there was a span of 22 bases. Germline V CDR1 and CDR2: SQVTM, ANQGSEA. Here the CDR3 DNA reads TGCAGCGCCCTTGGTGCCCTCGGCGGAGCAGAGACCCAGTACTTC. Protein product: CSALGALGGAETQYF.

This clone was counted between two and nine times. The rearrangement uses TRBV14 and TRBJ2-1; the D gene is possibly TRBD2 (6 bases). Deletions cut 0 bases from V and 10 bases from J, with 22 bases between. The CDR3 runs 17 residues. Germline CDR1 and CDR2: SGHDN and FVKESK. CDR3 in amino acids: CASSQDRVSGVTGEQFF. CDR3 bases: TGTGCCAGCAGCCAAGATAGGGTGTCGGGGGTAACCGGGGAGCAGTTCTTC.

This sequence joins TRBV18 and TRBJ1-5; 12 positions agree with TRBD1. V was pared by 2 bases and J by 6 bases, with 2 bases of the junction left unmatched. This CDR3 contains 15 residues. Germline CDR1 and CDR2: KGHSH and LQKENI. CDR3 residues: CASSPGTGGGQPQHF. CDR3 nucleotide sequence: TGTGCCAGCTCACCAGGGACAGGGGGCGGTCAGCCCCAGCATTTT.

This clone has a handful of counts. The chain carries TRBV15 and TRBJ1-1; no clear D. V was cut by 0 bases and J by 1 base, with 3 bases left in between. This CDR3 has 13 residues. Germline CDR1 is LNHNV and CDR2 is YYDKDF (reference sequence). The CDR3 spells CATSRDGNTEAFF. CDR3 nucleotide sequence: TGTGCCACCAGCAGAGATGGGAACACTGAAGCTTTCTTT.

J is TRBJ1-1 and V is TRBV7-2; possible D gene TRBD1, 5 bases. CDR1 SGHTA and CDR2 FQGNSA come from the germline V gene. V was clipped by 6 bases and J by 1 base, with 12 bases between them. The CDR3 loop spans 14 amino acids. The DNA of the CDR3 is TGTGCCAGCAGAAGGGACCGACAGAACACTGAAGCTTTCTTT. Its protein is CASRRDRQNTEAFF.

The J gene is TRBJ1-2, the V gene TRBV14; no reliable D call. Germline V lookup: CDR1 SGHDN, CDR2 FVKESK. V was shortened by 0 bases and J by 10 bases, with 12 bases between the two germline ends. This CDR3 is built from 13 residues. CDR3 protein: CASSQDLRQSYTF. The CDR3 DNA is TGTGCCAGCAGCCAAGATCTCCGGCAGTCCTACACCTTC.

The chain has TRBV7-2 and TRBJ1-1; D uncertain. V gave up 3 bases and J gave up 0 bases, with 5 bases separating them. This CDR3 is 13 amino acids long. Germline CDR1 reads SGHTA; CDR2 reads FQGNSA. The CDR3 spells CASSFAMNTEAFF. In DNA, the CDR3 is TGTGCCAGCAGCTTCGCTATGAACACTGAAGCTTTCTTT.

The chain uses TRBV5-1 and TRBJ1-1; 8 nucleotides line up with TRBD1. Germline V gene data show CDR1 as SGHRS and CDR2 as YFSETQ. Trimming cost V 0 bases and J 3 bases; bases outside gene matches: 4. This CDR3 has 15 amino acids. The CDR3 region is CASSLAVQGDTEAFF. CDR3 nucleotides: TGCGCCAGCAGCTTGGCCGTACAGGGGGACACTGAAGCTTTCTTT.

V is TRBV18 and J is TRBJ1-2, with TRBD1 matching over 7 bases. Germline loops: CDR1 KGHSH, CDR2 LQKENI. The CDR3 covers 16 residues. Germline trimming cut 4 bases from V and 0 bases from J; bases unmatched to any gene: 8. The CDR3 DNA sequence: TGTGCCAGCTCACAGAATCCGGGACAGACTAACTATGGCTACACCTTC. Protein: CASSQNPGQTNYGYTF.

This clone showed up just a few times. The J gene is TRBJ2-1, the V gene TRBV4-1; no clear D. V lost 7 bases and J 7 bases, leaving 11 bases between the germline ends. The germline CDR1 and CDR2 sequences are MGHRA and YSYEKL. There are 12 residues in the CDR3. The CDR3 protein is CASKGWENEQFF. Written as DNA, the CDR3 is TGCGCCAGCAAGGGTTGGGAAAATGAGCAGTTCTTC.

V usage is TRBV5-8 and J usage is TRBJ1-1, with D unresolved. CDR1 and CDR2 (germline): SGHTS, YDEGEE. Trimming took off 7 bases at V and 3 bases at J, with 28 bases between the two ends. The CDR3 length is 18 residues. CDR3 DNA sequence: TGTGCCAGCCCTGTTCTTGGCCGTCACGGAAACAAGCACACTGAAGCTTTCTTT. This codes for CASPVLGRHGNKHTEAFF.

This clone was found a few times. The J gene is TRBJ2-2, the V gene TRBV5-1; no definite D call. V was shortened by 2 bases and J by 8 bases, with 4 bases between the two germline ends. Germline V gene lookup returns CDR1 SGHRS and CDR2 YFSETQ. The CDR3 length is 11 residues. CDR3 nucleotides: TGCGCCAGCAGCTTCAGTGGGGAGCTGTTTTTT. This encodes CASSFSGELFF.

This CDR3 reads CASSDRSLRQYV. The DNA for the CDR3 is TGTGCCAGCTCAGACAGAAGCCTACGGCAGTACGTC. The chain combines TRBV18 with TRBJ2-7; D is possibly TRBD1 (5 bases). V was trimmed by 5 bases and J by 9 bases, leaving 14 bases between them. This CDR3 is 12 amino acids long. Germline V lookup: CDR1 KGHSH, CDR2 LQKENI.

In its sample, this clone was seen once. CDR3 sequence reads: CASSQVGRVAFF. The CDR3 region has the DNA TGTGCCAGCAGCCAAGTGGGGAGGGTAGCTTTCTTT. The chain carries TRBV3-1 (or the pseudogene TRBV3-2) and TRBJ1-1; no clear D. V shed 1 base and J shed 10 bases, with 10 bases lying between them. This CDR3 contains 12 residues. CDR1 LGHDT and CDR2 YNNKEL come from the germline V gene (reference sequence).

The chain uses TRBV18 and TRBJ2-2; 8 bases agree with TRBD1. V was pared by 2 bases and J by 3 bases, with 2 bases of the junction left unmatched. The CDR3 is 15 residues long. Germline assignment: CDR1 KGHSH and CDR2 LQKENI. The CDR3 region has the DNA TGTGCCAGCTCACCATGGACAGGGCACACCGGGGAGCTGTTTTTT. This encodes CASSPWTGHTGELFF.

This clone has more than one count but fewer than ten. The chain uses TRBV5-1 and TRBJ2-3; D is uncertain. The CDR3 consists of 13 residues. Germline V lookup: CDR1 SGHRS, CDR2 YFSETQ. Trimming pared 2 bases from V and 6 bases from J, leaving 10 bases between. The CDR3 region has the DNA TGCGCCAGCAGCTTCTCATTGGGGGATACGCAGTATTTT. Protein product: CASSFSLGDTQYF. The complete variable domain, with remaining parts taken from reference TRBV5-1 and TRBJ2-3, reads KAGVTQTPRYLIKTRGQQVTLSCSPISGHRSVSWYQQTPGQGLQFLFEYFSETQRNKGNFPGRFSGRQFSNSRSEMNVSTLELGDSALYLCASSFSLGDTQYFGPGTRLTVL.

The rearrangement links TRBV6-5 to TRBJ1-6, with D uncertain. The CDR3 is made up of 16 amino acids. V gave up 0 bases and J gave up 10 bases, with 16 bases separating them. Germline loops: CDR1 MNHEY, CDR2 SVGAGI. DNA of the CDR3: TGTGCCAGCAGTTACTCGAAGGTGGGTTGGAAATCACCCCTCCACTTT. Protein sequence: CASSYSKVGWKSPLHF.

The chain employs TRBV29-1 and TRBJ2-7, with D tentatively TRBD1 or TRBD2 (5 bases each). Germline CDR1 reads SQVTM; CDR2 reads ANQGSEA. This CDR3 region has 12 residues. V shed 6 bases and J shed 6 bases, with 15 bases lying between them. The CDR3 loop reads CSVADGAGEQYV. In DNA form, the CDR3 reads TGCAGCGTAGCTGACGGGGCGGGCGAGCAGTACGTC.

This clone was counted between two and nine times. J is TRBJ2-5 and V is TRBV18; D possibly corresponds to TRBD2 (6 bases). V was clipped by 3 bases and J by 3 bases, with 8 bases between them. There are 13 residues in the CDR3. The germline V gene has CDR1 KGHSH and CDR2 LQKENI. The CDR3 is CASSPRLEETQYF. Written as DNA, the CDR3 is TGTGCCAGCTCACCTAGACTAGAAGAGACCCAGTACTTC.

Only one count was recorded for this clone. The CDR3 DNA is TGTGCCAGCAGCTTACATTCGACAGGGAACTATAATTCACCCCTCCACTTT. Amino acids: CASSLHSTGNYNSPLHF. The chain joins TRBV7-8 to TRBJ1-6, with TRBD1 matching over 7 bases. Germline V gene sequence: CDR1 SGHVS, CDR2 FQNEAQ. This CDR3 has 17 amino acids. V shed 2 bases and J 3 bases; nucleotides not matched to a gene: 7.

The J gene is TRBJ1-4, the V gene TRBV2; D is undetermined. The V and J ends lost 6 bases and 4 bases respectively, with 18 bases between them. Germline-derived CDR1 and CDR2 are SNHLY and FYNNEI. CDR3 size: 16 residues. The CDR3 region has the DNA TGTGCCAGCAGGGATCCCCGGGCAGCCATTAATGAAAAACTGTTTTTT. Protein: CASRDPRAAINEKLFF.

The chain links TRBV7-2 to TRBJ1-2, with 9 bases aligning to TRBD1. The CDR3 is 15 residues long. In germline, CDR1 is SGHTA, CDR2 FQGNSA. The J segment lost 6 bases and the V segment lost 3 bases, leaving 8 bases of the junction unmatched. For the CDR3, the DNA is TGTGCCAGCAGCTTTGCCGGGACAGGGATCGATGGCTACACCTTC. It is translated as CASSFAGTGIDGYTF.

This chain links TRBV7-8 with TRBJ1-5; D unresolved. The CDR3 has 14 residues. The V end was cut by 3 bases, the J end by 3 bases, with 9 bases between. Germline V lookup: CDR1 SGHVS, CDR2 FQNEAQ. The CDR3: CASSFMTDNQPQHF. The CDR3 nucleotides read TGTGCCAGCAGCTTCATGACGGACAATCAGCCCCAGCATTTT.

This chain links TRBV2 with TRBJ1-4; 7 bases agree with TRBD1. Germline V lookup: CDR1 SNHLY, CDR2 FYNNEI. V lost 6 bases to trimming and J lost 3 bases; unmatched junction nucleotides: 7. This CDR3 has 15 residues. CDR3 protein: CASRGQTLANEKLFF. CDR3 nucleotides: TGTGCCAGCAGGGGACAGACCTTGGCTAATGAAAAACTGTTTTTT.

J is TRBJ1-2 and V is TRBV5-6, with D maybe TRBD1 (5 bases). V lost 0 bases, J lost 7 bases, and 10 bases lay in between. The CDR3 length is 13 residues. Germline V lookup: CDR1 SGHDT, CDR2 YYEEEE. The CDR3 reads CASSLGRGTGYTF. The CDR3 nucleotides are TGTGCCAGCAGCTTGGGGAGGGGAACTGGCTACACCTTC.

This clone showed up just a few times. The rearrangement joins TRBV6-1 to TRBJ2-1; D might be TRBD1 (6 bases). Germline assignment: CDR1 MNHNS and CDR2 SASEGT. V was cut by 2 bases and J by 5 bases, with 22 bases left in between. The CDR3 sequence is 18 residues long. As DNA, the CDR3 is TGTGCCAGCAGTGAATGGATAAAGACCGGACAGAAAGACAATGAGCAGTTCTTC. This codes for CASSEWIKTGQKDNEQFF.

V is TRBV4-2 and J is TRBJ1-2, with D maybe TRBD1 (6 bases). This CDR3 is 18 amino acids long. The germline V and J ends were trimmed by 0 bases and 4 bases, with 21 bases remaining between them. The germline V gene has CDR1 LGHNA and CDR2 YNFKEQ. This CDR3 reads CASSQDSSPGEWGYGYTF. The DNA for the CDR3 is TGTGCCAGCAGCCAAGACAGTTCCCCAGGGGAGTGGGGCTATGGCTACACCTTC.

This clone was recorded once. The chain recombines TRBV29-1 with TRBJ1-2; D unclear. Germline CDR1 is SQVTM and CDR2 is ANQGSEA. CDR3 length: 10 amino acids. The V and J ends lost 6 bases and 3 bases respectively, with 5 bases between them. CDR3 DNA: TGCAGCGTATATGACTATGGCTACACCTTC. Encoded protein: CSVYDYGYTF.

The V call is TRBV2, the J call TRBJ2-5, with TRBD2 matching 8 bases. CDR3 length equals 15 residues. V lost 3 bases and J lost 4; bases outside the gene matches: 7. CDR1 and CDR2 (germline): SNHLY, FYNNEI. The CDR3 protein is CASSDKKLAAETQYF. In DNA, the CDR3 is TGTGCCAGCAGTGACAAAAAACTAGCGGCAGAGACCCAGTACTTC. Full variable domain (rest looked up from reference TRBV2 and TRBJ2-5): EPEVTQTPSHQVTQMGQEVILRCVPISNHLYFYWYRQILGQKVEFLVSFYNNEISEKSEIFDDQFSVERPDGSNFTLKIRSTKLEDSAMYFCASSDKKLAAETQYFGPGTRLLVL.

In its sample, this clone is medium-sized. V is TRBV7-8 and J is TRBJ1-6; the D gene is possibly TRBD1 (5 bases). Germline assignment: CDR1 SGHVS and CDR2 FQNEAQ. The CDR3 runs to 15 residues. Trimming removed 5 bases from V and 8 bases from J, with 16 bases in between. The chain's CDR3 is CASSTRDSRDSPLHF. The DNA of the CDR3 is TGTGCCAGCAGCACCCGAGACAGTAGAGATTCACCCCTCCACTTT.

This sequence joins TRBV20-1 and TRBJ1-6; D is unresolved. Trimming removed 3 bases from V and 0 bases from J, with 6 bases in between. The CDR3 covers 14 residues. Looked up from germline, CDR1 is DFQATT and CDR2 is SNEGSKA (reference sequence). CDR3: CSASGSSYNSPLHF. The CDR3 coding sequence is TGCAGTGCTAGTGGGAGCTCCTATAATTCACCCCTCCACTTT.